This entry concerns a single T cell receptor (beta chain). The data were produced by immunoSEQ multiplex PCR, yet TCRdb's version contains in-frame clones alone and is incomplete. The repertoire has around 100,000 clones, about 84% of them found once; the top ten carry about 1.4%. These data originate in a study of blood T cell repertoires in COVID-19. Study summary: The study drew acute and convalescent COVID-19 samples from the United States, Italy and Spain.

CDR3 length: 15 amino acids. Trimming removed 5 bases from V and 7 bases from J; junction bases left unmatched: 10. Germline values: CDR1 SGHNT, CDR2 YYREEE (reference sequence). Sequenced: peripheral blood. The V call is TRBV5-4, the J call TRBJ1-5; 9 bases match TRBD1. The origin of this receptor is a man aged 45-65 years with acute or convalescent COVID-19. CDR3 nucleotide sequence: TGTGCCAGCAGATCACAGGGGGCACCGAGACAGCCCCAGCATTTT. It specifies CASRSQGAPRQPQHF.